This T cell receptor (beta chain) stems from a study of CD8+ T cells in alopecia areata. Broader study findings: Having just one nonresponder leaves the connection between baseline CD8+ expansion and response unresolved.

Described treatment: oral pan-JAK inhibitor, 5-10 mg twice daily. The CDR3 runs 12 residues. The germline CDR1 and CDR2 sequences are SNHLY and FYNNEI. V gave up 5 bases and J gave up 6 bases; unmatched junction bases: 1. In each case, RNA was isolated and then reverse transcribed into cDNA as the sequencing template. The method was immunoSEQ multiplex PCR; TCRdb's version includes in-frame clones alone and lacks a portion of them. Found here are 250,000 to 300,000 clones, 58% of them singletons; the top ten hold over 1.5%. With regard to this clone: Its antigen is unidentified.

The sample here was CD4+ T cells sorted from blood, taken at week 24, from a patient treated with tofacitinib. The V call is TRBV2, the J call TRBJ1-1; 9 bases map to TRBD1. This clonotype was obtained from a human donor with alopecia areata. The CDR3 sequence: CASSRTGAEAFF. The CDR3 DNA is TGTGCCAGCAGTAGGACAGGGGCTGAAGCTTTCTTT.